The 17 T cell receptor beta chains reported below all come from one sample, sequenced in a study of T-cell reconstitution after alpha-beta-depleted transplantation in children. The authors prepared the TCRbeta library with unique molecular identifiers. TCRdb re-called the PCR reads through MiXCR, storing one row per CDR3 protein. The sample holds tens of thousands of distinct CDR3 sequences, under 8% seen once. The sequences come from PBMCs, mostly from graft donor cells, collected 180 days after TCRalphabeta/CD19-depleted stem cell transplant. Receptors were obtained from a male patient aged 10 to 17 who had a stem cell transplant for acute myeloid leukemia, so the T cells may come from the graft donor.

This clonotype was seen repeatedly, ten times or more. The J gene is TRBJ2-3, the V gene TRBV1; TRBD1, the table's D call, lacks a check against the DNA. TRBV1 constitutes a pseudogene. This CDR3 region has 15 residues. The CDR3 spells CTSSLTGAGTDTQYF. The DNA of the CDR3 is TGCACCAGCAGCCTCACCGGGGCCGGCACAGATACGCAGTATTTT.

This clonotype came up many times. This chain uses TRBV27 with TRBJ2-3; the D is unclear. Trimming removed 3 bases at V and 4 bases at J, with 8 bases between. The length of the CDR3 is 13 residues. Germline lookup yields CDR1 MNHEY and CDR2 SMNVEV (reference sequence). The CDR3 sequence: CASSFHTADTQYF. In nucleotides, the CDR3 is TGTGCCAGCAGTTTCCATACCGCAGATACGCAGTATTTT.

In its sample, this clonotype was seen many times. The rearrangement links TRBV4-2 to TRBJ2-7; 10 bases match TRBD2. With V trimmed by 4 bases and J by 5 bases, 17 bases remained unmatched. Germline V gene data show CDR1 as LGHNA and CDR2 as YNFKEQ. This CDR3 spans 18 amino acids. The CDR3 protein is CASSPELTSGTMYHEQYF. For the CDR3, the DNA is TGTGCCAGCAGCCCCGAATTAACTAGCGGGACCATGTACCACGAGCAGTACTTC.

This clonotype showed up many times. CDR3 DNA: TGTGCCAGCTCACTGGGAACAGCGTTCGATCAGCCCCAGCATTTT. Amino acid sequence: CASSLGTAFDQPQHF. The gene calls are TRBV18 and TRBJ1-5; D uncertain. The V gene's germline CDR1 is KGHSH and CDR2 LQKENI. The CDR3 length is 15 residues. V shed 4 bases and J shed 5 bases, with 15 bases lying between them.

This clonotype has at least ten counts. CDR3 nucleotide sequence: TGTGCCAGCAGTTATAGGCGTGGGGGTTCCAGGCAGGTTGAGACTAATGAGCAGTTCTTC. Its translation is CASSYRRGGSRQVETNEQFF. The chain is built from TRBV27 and TRBJ2-1; either TRBD1 or TRBD2 may fit D (5 bases each). The CDR3 is 20 amino acids. Germline CDR1 reads MNHEY; CDR2 reads SMNVEV (reference sequence). Trimming stripped 4 bases from V and 7 bases from J, with 32 bases between.

This clonotype was detected ten times or more. The chain combines TRBV15 with TRBJ2-3; D gene unclear. Germline CDR1 reads LNHNV; CDR2 reads YYDKDF (reference sequence). This CDR3 is built from 13 residues. V was cut by 0 bases and J by 2 bases, with 3 bases left in between. This CDR3 reads CATSRETTDTQYF. The DNA of the CDR3 is TGTGCCACCAGCAGAGAGACCACAGATACGCAGTATTTT.

This clonotype was detected ten times or more. This chain links TRBV27 with TRBJ1-6; 7 bases match TRBD1. The germline V gene has CDR1 MNHEY and CDR2 SMNVEV (reference sequence). Germline trimming cut 5 bases from V and 6 bases from J; bases unmatched to any gene: 10. This CDR3 has 16 amino acids. CDR3 sequence: CASSPFGQAPNSPLHF. Here the CDR3 DNA reads TGTGCCAGCAGTCCGTTCGGACAGGCCCCTAATTCACCCCTCCACTTT.

This clonotype was observed at least ten times. J is TRBJ1-5 and V is TRBV29-1, with D possibly matching TRBD1 (6 bases). CDR3 length: 15 amino acids. Germline values: CDR1 SQVTM, CDR2 ANQGSEA. The ends were cut back, 2 bases at V and 2 bases at J, with 13 bases in the middle. CDR3 loop: CSVESARGGNQPQHF. The CDR3 DNA sequence: TGCAGCGTTGAAAGTGCCAGGGGTGGCAATCAGCCCCAGCATTTT.

This clonotype was detected ten times or more. The chain joins TRBV7-2 to TRBJ2-2; 7 bases fit TRBD1. The V and J ends lost 4 bases and 4 bases, in that order; junction bases with no gene match: 6. In germline, CDR1 is SGHTA, CDR2 FQGNSA. CDR3 length equals 15 residues. CDR3: CASSWDRVTTGELFF. The CDR3 DNA sequence: TGTGCCAGCAGCTGGGACAGAGTCACCACCGGGGAGCTGTTTTTT. Supplemented by reference TRBV7-2 and TRBJ2-2, the full variable domain reads GAGVSQSPSNKVTEKGKDVELRCDPISGHTALYWYRQSLGQGLEFLIYFQGNSAPDKSGLPSDRFSAERTGGSVSTLTIQRTQQEDSAVYLCASSWDRVTTGELFFGEGSRLTVL.

This clonotype was detected once. V gene TRBV3-1 combines with J gene TRBJ2-5; maybe TRBD2 (5 bases). CDR3 length equals 12 residues. Germline V lookup: CDR1 LGHDT, CDR2 YNNKEL (reference sequence). V was cut by 11 bases and J by 6 bases, with 16 bases left in between. CDR3 in amino acids: CAFSFGEQTQYF. The CDR3 DNA is TGTGCCTTCAGTTTCGGGGAGCAGACCCAGTACTTC.

This clonotype was picked up many times. Written as DNA, the CDR3 is TGCAGTGCTGGCGAAAATGGCTACACCTTC. It encodes CSAGENGYTF. V usage is TRBV20-1 and J usage is TRBJ1-2; D is ambiguous. Trimming removed 5 bases from V and 6 bases from J, with 7 bases in between. Per germline, CDR1 DFQATT and CDR2 SNEGSKA (reference sequence). The CDR3 is 10 amino acids.

Comment on this clonotype: A much larger clone differs by one base, so this may be a read error. The conserved phenylalanine or tryptophan normally closing the CDR3 is absent here, so this likely arose from a read error. The rearrangement links TRBV5-5 to TRBJ1-2, with no clear D. Germline assignment: CDR1 SGHKS and CDR2 YYEKEE (reference sequence). The CDR3 extends over 13 amino acids. The V end was cut by 7 bases, the J end by 2 bases, with 12 bases between. The CDR3 nucleotides read TGTGCCAGCTTTCGAGGGTTGAACTATGGCTACACCTGC. It encodes CASFRGLNYGYTC.

This clonotype occurred many times. CDR3 DNA: TGCAGTGCTAGAGAACGGGATTTGGAGACCCAGTACTTC. Encoded protein: CSARERDLETQYF. This sequence joins TRBV20-1 and TRBJ2-5; D possibly corresponds to TRBD2 (5 bases). Per germline, CDR1 DFQATT and CDR2 SNEGSKA (reference sequence). The CDR3 is 13 residues long. Trimming pared 0 bases from V and 5 bases from J, leaving 10 bases between.

This clonotype was detected ten times or more. This may stem from a read error, because a much larger clone lies one nucleotide away. The DNA of the CDR3 is TGCAGCGTGCACGCGGGGGCGAGCACTGAAGCTTTCTTT. Protein sequence: CSVHAGASTEAFF. The chain combines TRBV29-1 with TRBJ1-1; D is possibly TRBD1 (6 bases). The germline V gene encodes CDR1 SQVTM and CDR2 ANQGSEA. This CDR3 is 13 amino acids long. Trimming took off 6 bases at V and 4 bases at J, with 15 bases between the two ends.

On this clonotype itself: A much bigger clone sits one base away, suggesting this may be a read error. The V gene is TRBV12-3 or TRBV12-4, the J gene TRBJ1-2; D unresolved. This CDR3 spans 13 amino acids. CDR3 sequence (DNA): TGTGCCAGCAGTTTTTACGGCTCCTATCGCTACACCTTC. This translates into CASSFYGSYRYTF.

Many counts were recorded for this clonotype. The J gene is TRBJ1-4, the V gene TRBV4-3; D unresolved. Germline values: CDR1 LGHNA, CDR2 YSLEER. The CDR3 is made up of 10 amino acids. The V gene lost 9 bases and the J gene lost 6 bases, with 5 bases spanning the gap. Here the CDR3 DNA reads TGCGCCAGGACCTATGAAAAACTGTTTTTT. Translated, it gives CARTYEKLFF.

This clonotype was counted ten times or more. The chain uses TRBV30 and TRBJ1-2, with D possibly being TRBD1 (5 bases). This CDR3 has 13 amino acids. The germline V gene has CDR1 GTSNPN and CDR2 SVGIG (reference sequence). V was cut by 3 bases and J by 4 bases, with 12 bases left in between. CDR3 loop: CAWREGRGYGYTF. In DNA form, the CDR3 reads TGTGCCTGGAGAGAGGGAAGGGGCTATGGCTACACCTTC.